This TCR beta chain originates from a study of cytomegalovirus exposure and HLA in healthy donors. Notes on the study in general: In vitro data verified a few CMV-associated chains as specific for CMV antigens. Cytomegalovirus status, reportedly, was diagnosed with high specificity and sensitivity by the classifier.

Points on this clone: Its antigen is as yet unknown.

CDR3 length equals 14 residues. The V gene lost 5 bases and the J gene lost 2 bases, with 13 bases spanning the gap. Looked up from germline, CDR1 is SGHRS and CDR2 is YFSETQ. Here immunoSEQ multiplex PCR was the method, and the copy in TCRdb shows in-frame clones only, minus some. The sample shows about 98,000 clones, less than 90% of them seen only once. The chain uses TRBV5-1 and TRBJ1-1; D is possibly TRBD1 (5 bases). The TCR was taken from a man aged 18 to 29 in good health and CMV-seropositive. Sequenced input: PBMCs. The CDR3 protein is CASRPGQQNTEAFF. CDR3 bases: TGCGCCAGCAGACCAGGGCAGCAAAACACTGAAGCTTTCTTT. The full variable domain, its missing parts supplied by reference TRBV5-1 and TRBJ1-1, is KAGVTQTPRYLIKTRGQQVTLSCSPISGHRSVSWYQQTPGQGLQFLFEYFSETQRNKGNFPGRFSGRQFSNSRSEMNVSTLELGDSALYLCASRPGQQNTEAFFGQGTRLTVV.